Listed here are 17 T cell receptor beta chains from one sample, sequenced in a study of blood T cell repertoires in COVID-19. Sequencing used immunoSEQ multiplex PCR; TCRdb keeps in-frame clones, though not all of them. Of 120,000 or so clones in the sample, 88% were seen once. Sequencing used peripheral blood. The receptors come from a woman aged 45-59 years with active or convalescent COVID-19.

J is TRBJ1-2 and V is TRBV5-6; 7 bases fit TRBD1. Germline V lookup: CDR1 SGHDT, CDR2 YYEEEE. Germline trimming cut 3 bases from V and 6 bases from J; bases unmatched to any gene: 11. The CDR3 is 15 amino acids. The CDR3 spells CASSSSRTGRDGYTF. CDR3 nucleotides: TGTGCCAGCAGCTCTTCTAGGACAGGACGGGATGGCTACACCTTC.

This chain links TRBV3-1 (or the pseudogene TRBV3-2) with TRBJ2-1; 11 bases line up with TRBD2. CDR1 and CDR2 (germline): LGHDT, YNNKEL (reference sequence). The V and J ends lost 3 bases and 4 bases, in that order; junction bases with no gene match: 11. This CDR3 is 18 amino acids long. As DNA, the CDR3 is TGTGCCAGCAGCCAGGGCTATAGCGGGAGGGCCGATTACAATGAGCAGTTCTTC. Translation: CASSQGYSGRADYNEQFF.

The gene calls are TRBV7-8 and TRBJ2-5; TRBD1 is a possible D gene (5 bases). In germline, CDR1 is SGHVS, CDR2 FQNEAQ. This CDR3 is 14 amino acids long. V lost 2 bases and J 5 bases, leaving 12 bases between the germline ends. The chain's CDR3 is CASSLIQDRETQYF. In nucleotides, the CDR3 is TGTGCCAGCAGCTTAATACAGGATCGGGAGACCCAGTACTTC.

The table lists this clone with a few counts. The CDR3 protein is CSAGTRLAQYF. The CDR3 DNA is TGCAGCGCCGGGACTAGATTAGCCCAGTACTTC. The chain uses TRBV29-1 and TRBJ2-5; the match to TRBD2 covers 8 bases. The trim removed 7 bases at V and 9 bases at J, leaving 7 bases unmatched. Germline CDR1 reads SQVTM; CDR2 reads ANQGSEA. CDR3 length: 11 residues.

The chain joins TRBV15 to TRBJ2-7; 8 nucleotides align to TRBD1. The CDR3 sequence is 13 residues long. V shed 5 bases and J 4 bases; nucleotides not matched to a gene: 4. CDR1 and CDR2 (germline): LNHNV, YYDKDF (reference sequence). CDR3: CATSWQGAYEQYF. The CDR3 nucleotides read TGTGCCACCAGCTGGCAGGGGGCGTACGAGCAGTACTTC.

The J gene is TRBJ2-7, the V gene TRBV30; D gene uncertain. Germline-derived CDR1 and CDR2 are GTSNPN and SVGIG (reference sequence). The CDR3 has 15 residues. Trimming removed 0 bases from V and 4 bases from J, with 16 bases in between. The CDR3 DNA follows: TGTGCCTGGAGTGTGTGGGTAGCCCGACCTTACGAGCAGTACTTC. This codes for CAWSVWVARPYEQYF.

The chain combines TRBV7-2 with TRBJ2-1; 7 nucleotides agree with TRBD1. This CDR3 region has 14 residues. The ends lost 6 bases at V and 7 bases at J; junction bases unmatched: 9. CDR1 and CDR2 from the germline V gene are SGHTA and FQGNSA. CDR3 region: CASRTDRVGNEQFF. CDR3 nucleotides: TGTGCCAGCAGGACCGACAGGGTAGGGAATGAGCAGTTCTTC.

V and J are TRBV19 and TRBJ2-7; 7 positions match TRBD1. Germline loops: CDR1 LNHDA, CDR2 SQIVND (reference sequence). V was pared by 6 bases and J by 5 bases, with 10 bases of the junction left unmatched. CDR3 length: 14 residues. The CDR3 loop is CASSVPGQQDEQYF. CDR3 DNA sequence: TGTGCCAGTAGCGTCCCGGGACAGCAGGACGAGCAGTACTTC. Variable domain in full (rest from reference TRBV19 and TRBJ2-7): DGGITQSPKYLFRKEGQNVTLSCEQNLNHDAMYWYRQDPGQGLRLIYYSQIVNDFQKGDIAEGYSVSREKKESFPLTVTSAQKNPTAFYLCASSVPGQQDEQYFGPGTRLTVT.

The chain links TRBV5-1 to TRBJ2-7, with a possible D match to TRBD1 (6 bases). V shed 2 bases and J shed 0 bases, with 24 bases lying between them. Per the germline V gene, CDR1 is SGHRS and CDR2 is YFSETQ. CDR3 length equals 19 residues. The CDR3 sequence is CASSFGDTSPSGDSYEQYF. In DNA, the CDR3 is TGCGCCAGCAGCTTTGGGGACACCAGCCCCTCTGGAGACTCCTACGAGCAGTACTTC.

The CDR3 region has the DNA TGTGCCAGTAGTTATGGGGGGGCCGGGGAGACCCAGTACTTC. Translated, it gives CASSYGGAGETQYF. The J gene is TRBJ2-5, the V gene TRBV19; TRBD2 is a possible D gene (7 bases). This CDR3 is 14 amino acids long. V lost 5 bases, J lost 5 bases, and 15 bases lay in between. Germline values: CDR1 LNHDA, CDR2 SQIVND (reference sequence).

This clone was seen a few times. This chain links TRBV19 with TRBJ1-4; tentatively, D is TRBD1 (6 bases). Germline loops: CDR1 LNHDA, CDR2 SQIVND (reference sequence). This CDR3 is 15 amino acids long. Trimming took 4 bases from V and 5 from J, leaving 14 bases between them. The CDR3 DNA follows: TGTGCCAGTAGTAATACAGGGCTGGGGAATGAAAAACTGTTTTTT. This gives the protein CASSNTGLGNEKLFF.

The rearrangement joins TRBV5-1 to TRBJ2-1, with 7 bases that match TRBD2. V lost 0 bases and J lost 2; bases outside the gene matches: 5. The CDR3 runs 16 residues. CDR1 is SGHRS, CDR2 YFSETQ, per germline. The CDR3 sequence: CASSLELLAPYNEQFF. Written as DNA, the CDR3 is TGCGCCAGCAGCTTGGAATTACTAGCGCCCTACAATGAGCAGTTCTTC.

The chain links TRBV6-5 to TRBJ1-1; 8 bases match TRBD1. The J segment lost 1 base and the V segment lost 8 bases, leaving 3 bases of the junction unmatched. CDR1 is MNHEY and CDR2 is SVGAGI in the germline V gene. CDR3 size: 13 residues. The CDR3 DNA is TGTGCCAGCGTCAGGGGGCAGAACACTGAAGCTTTCTTT. Protein product: CASVRGQNTEAFF.

This sequence joins TRBV30 and TRBJ2-1; D not certain. The CDR3 sequence is 13 residues long. The V and J ends lost 2 bases and 4 bases respectively, with 9 bases between them. The germline gives CDR1 GTSNPN, CDR2 SVGIG (reference sequence). The CDR3 protein is CAWSQNPYNEQFF. The CDR3 DNA is TGTGCCTGGAGTCAGAACCCGTACAATGAGCAGTTCTTC.

In this sample, this clone turned up a few times. The gene calls are TRBV27 and TRBJ2-7; TRBD1 matches 9 bases. The length of the CDR3 is 16 residues. Germline CDR1 is MNHEY and CDR2 is SMNVEV (reference sequence). Unmatched junction bases numbered 6, after V lost 0 bases and J lost 3 bases. CDR3 amino acids: CASSLSPGTGIYEQYF. In nucleotides, the CDR3 is TGTGCCAGCAGTTTATCGCCGGGGACAGGGATCTACGAGCAGTACTTC.

This chain's CDR3 is CASSPGIPGYTF. The DNA of the CDR3 is TGTGCCAGCAGTCCAGGGATTCCTGGCTACACCTTC. The V and J genes are TRBV28 and TRBJ1-2; perhaps TRBD1 as D (5 bases). Between the trimmed V and J ends, which lost 5 bases and 7 bases, there was a span of 11 bases. This CDR3 is 12 amino acids long. CDR1 is MDHEN and CDR2 is SYDVKM in the germline V gene.

V is TRBV2 and J is TRBJ1-6; 7 bases line up with TRBD1. The CDR3 covers 15 residues. Germline V gives CDR1 SNHLY, CDR2 FYNNEI. V shed 5 bases and J 4 bases; nucleotides not matched to a gene: 5. The CDR3 DNA follows: TGTGCCAGCAGTCCGGACAGGTCTTATAATTCACCCCTCCACTTT. Protein sequence: CASSPDRSYNSPLHF.